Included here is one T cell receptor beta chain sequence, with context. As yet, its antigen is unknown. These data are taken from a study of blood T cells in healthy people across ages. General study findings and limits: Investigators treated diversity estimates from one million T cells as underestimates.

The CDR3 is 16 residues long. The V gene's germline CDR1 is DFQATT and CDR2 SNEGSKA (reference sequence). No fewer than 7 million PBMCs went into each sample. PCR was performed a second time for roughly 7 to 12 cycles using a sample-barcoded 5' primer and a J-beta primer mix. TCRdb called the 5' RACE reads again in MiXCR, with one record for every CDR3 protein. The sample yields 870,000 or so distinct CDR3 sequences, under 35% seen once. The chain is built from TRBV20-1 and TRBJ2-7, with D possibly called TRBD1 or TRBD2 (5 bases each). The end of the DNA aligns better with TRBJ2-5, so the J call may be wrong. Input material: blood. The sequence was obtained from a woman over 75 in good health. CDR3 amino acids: CSARDRDAGIQETQYF. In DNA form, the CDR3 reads TGCAGTGCTAGAGACAGGGACGCAGGTATACAAGAGACCCAGTACTTC.